These 12 T cell receptor beta chains were all obtained from the same sample, sequenced in a study of blood T cell repertoires in COVID-19 (TCRdb year 2020). The library was obtained by the immunoSEQ multiplex PCR assay. This is the immuneACCESS table as TCRdb keeps it, with only in-frame sequences that have V and J called. A part of the clones is gone; compared with another copy, unresolved V genes explain less than half, and the rest is unexplained. For this sample the table gives about 150,000 clones, of which more than 65% were detected only once. The ten largest clones take up nearly 10% of the sample. Sequenced: peripheral blood. The receptors here all came from a woman in her 50s with acute or convalescent COVID-19.

The chain links TRBV5-1 to TRBJ1-2; 8 bases fit TRBD1. Germline V gene data show CDR1 as SGHRS and CDR2 as YFSETQ. With 4 bases clipped from V and 8 bases from J, the junction kept 4 bases outside the gene matches. The CDR3 extends over 12 amino acids. CDR3 amino acids: CASSLDRGGYTF. CDR3 nucleotides: TGCGCCAGCAGCCTAGACAGGGGCGGCTACACCTTC.

In its sample, this clone was seen a few times. V gene TRBV4-2 combines with J gene TRBJ2-3; TRBD1 matches 10 bases. The J segment lost 1 base and the V segment lost 5 bases, leaving 3 bases of the junction unmatched. In germline, CDR1 is LGHNA, CDR2 YNFKEQ. The CDR3 runs 15 residues. CDR3 DNA sequence: TGTGCCAGCAGCGTCGGGACAGGGGGCACAGATACGCAGTATTTT. Translating gives CASSVGTGGTDTQYF.

The V and J genes are TRBV25-1 and TRBJ1-1; 7 bases are a match to TRBD1. The CDR3 is 15 residues long. Germline-derived CDR1 and CDR2 are MGHDK and SYGVNS. Trimming at V came to 3 bases and at J to 5 bases, leaving 9 bases not matched to a gene. CDR3 nucleotides: TGTGCCAGCAGTGAGTTTACAGGGGTCGGAACTGAAGCTTTCTTT. The encoded protein is CASSEFTGVGTEAFF.

V usage is TRBV19 and J usage is TRBJ1-5; D ambiguous. CDR3 length equals 15 residues. The germline CDR1 and CDR2 sequences are LNHDA and SQIVND (reference sequence). Trimming shortened V by 1 base and J by 0 bases, and 7 bases separated the two germline ends. This CDR3 reads CASSIGAVSNQPQHF. For the CDR3, the DNA is TGTGCCAGTAGTATAGGGGCAGTTAGCAATCAGCCCCAGCATTTT.

This clone is large (0.1 to 1%) within its sample. The chain carries TRBV29-1 and TRBJ2-3, with 9 bases identical to TRBD2. Germline V lookup: CDR1 SQVTM, CDR2 ANQGSEA. The J segment lost 4 bases and the V segment lost 4 bases, leaving 3 bases of the junction unmatched. CDR3 length: 13 amino acids. The CDR3 protein is CSVASGKADTQYF. In DNA form, the CDR3 reads TGCAGCGTTGCTAGCGGGAAGGCAGATACGCAGTATTTT.

The chain combines TRBV28 with TRBJ2-6; D remains unclear. This CDR3 has 15 residues. V shed 3 bases and J shed 0 bases, with 6 bases lying between them. In germline, CDR1 is MDHEN, CDR2 SYDVKM. The CDR3 coding sequence is TGTGCCAGCAGTTTGTCCGGCTCTGGGGCCAACGTCCTGACTTTC. Translation: CASSLSGSGANVLTF.

This chain uses TRBV7-8 with TRBJ1-2; 7 positions match TRBD1. The germline CDR1 and CDR2 sequences are SGHVS and FQNEAQ. This CDR3 has 15 amino acids. The V gene end was trimmed by 2 bases and the J gene end by 4 bases; junction bases not matched to a gene: 7. CDR3 loop: CASSLRTGDLYGYTF. The CDR3 DNA follows: TGTGCCAGCAGCTTAAGGACAGGAGACCTCTATGGCTACACCTTC.

V usage is TRBV2 and J usage is TRBJ1-5; TRBD1 matches at 9 bases. The CDR3 has 14 residues. The J segment lost 6 bases and the V segment lost 6 bases, leaving 6 bases of the junction unmatched. Germline CDR1 and CDR2: SNHLY and FYNNEI. CDR3 residues: CASRPGQGIQPQHF. CDR3 DNA: TGTGCCAGCAGGCCGGGACAGGGCATTCAGCCCCAGCATTTT.

The gene calls are TRBV5-6 and TRBJ2-3, with D maybe TRBD2 (5 bases). Germline CDR1 is SGHDT and CDR2 is YYEEEE. V lost 1 base to trimming and J lost 4 bases, with 10 bases between them. The CDR3 sequence is 14 residues long. CDR3 sequence reads: CASSLRASPDTQYF. DNA for the CDR3: TGTGCCAGCAGCTTGAGGGCTAGCCCAGATACGCAGTATTTT.

This chain links TRBV28 with TRBJ2-2; a weak D match, TRBD2 (5 bases). CDR3 length: 17 amino acids. From germline, CDR1 is MDHEN and CDR2 SYDVKM. The V gene lost 5 bases and the J gene lost 6 bases, with 22 bases spanning the gap. As DNA, the CDR3 is TGTGCCAGCAGTCAACTGATCGGGGTAGCTTCGTCCGGGGAGCTGTTTTTT. Translated: CASSQLIGVASSGELFF.

The CDR3 loop reads CASSPGYSEGRVDTQYF. CDR3 coding DNA: TGTGCCAGCAGTCCCGGCTATAGTGAGGGCCGGGTAGATACGCAGTATTTT. The chain uses TRBV27 and TRBJ2-3; TRBD2 is a possible D gene (5 bases). CDR1 is MNHEY, CDR2 SMNVEV, per germline (reference sequence). V dropped 5 bases and J dropped 5 bases, with 23 bases sitting between them. CDR3 size: 17 residues.

The chain links TRBV9 to TRBJ2-5, with TRBD2 matching over 11 bases. The CDR3 sequence is 14 residues long. The V segment lost 7 bases and the J segment 5 bases; nucleotides outside the gene matches: 7. Per germline, CDR1 SGDLS and CDR2 YYNGEE. CDR3 protein: CASAGGTSGETQYF. The CDR3 bases are TGTGCCAGCGCGGGTGGGACTAGCGGCGAGACCCAGTACTTC.